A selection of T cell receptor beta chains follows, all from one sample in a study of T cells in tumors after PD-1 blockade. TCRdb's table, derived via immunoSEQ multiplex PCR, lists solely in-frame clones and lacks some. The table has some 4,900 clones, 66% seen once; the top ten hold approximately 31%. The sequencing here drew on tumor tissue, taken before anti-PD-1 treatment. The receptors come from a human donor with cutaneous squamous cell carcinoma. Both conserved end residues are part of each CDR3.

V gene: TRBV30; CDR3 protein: CAWSRYKNTEAFF
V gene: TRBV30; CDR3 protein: CAWSVQGHEQFF
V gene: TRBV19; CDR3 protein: CASRLTGGKGQPQHF
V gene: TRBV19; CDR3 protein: CASSRSGGAGNTQYF
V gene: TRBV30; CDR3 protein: CAWSQTGTGNSPLHF
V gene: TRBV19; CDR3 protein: CASSTQTGWGIYNEQFF
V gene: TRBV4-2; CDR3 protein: CASSQGLAGGPDTQYF
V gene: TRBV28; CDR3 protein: CASTDRGTGELFF
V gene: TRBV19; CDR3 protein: CASSASANTEAFF
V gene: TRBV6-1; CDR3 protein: CASSEYGAREGTDTQYF
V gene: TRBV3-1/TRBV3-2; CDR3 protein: CASSVTSGGAYEQFF
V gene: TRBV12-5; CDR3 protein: CASGPQGGGAGEAFF
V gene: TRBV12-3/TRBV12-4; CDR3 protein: CASSTLGETQYF
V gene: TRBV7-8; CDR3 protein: CASSDPGQGIFNQPQHF
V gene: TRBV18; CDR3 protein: CASSPRGLGTGELFF
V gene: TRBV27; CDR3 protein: CASNVGGTYNEQFF
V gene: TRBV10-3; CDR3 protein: CAISEVVGNTEAFF
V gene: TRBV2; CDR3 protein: CASSGTTTNQPQHF
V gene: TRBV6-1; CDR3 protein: CASSEVRYSNQPQHF
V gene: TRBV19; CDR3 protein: CASSISTGRYEQYF
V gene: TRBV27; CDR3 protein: CASSRTGVGYTF
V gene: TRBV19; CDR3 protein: CASSMQKTGKAEAFF
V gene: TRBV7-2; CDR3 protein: CASSLGTQYTAFSYEQYF
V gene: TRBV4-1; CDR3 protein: CASSPNMGASTDTQYF
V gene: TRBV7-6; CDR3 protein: CASSLATGDGYTF
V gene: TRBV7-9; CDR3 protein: CASSLGGSLYEQYF
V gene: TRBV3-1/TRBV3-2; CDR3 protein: CASSQGSYSNQPQHF
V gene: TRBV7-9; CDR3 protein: CASSSYPTGISTYNEQFF
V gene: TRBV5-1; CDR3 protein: CASSLEGGSVYEQYF
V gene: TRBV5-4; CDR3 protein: CASSGGTPGEQYF
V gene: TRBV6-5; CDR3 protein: CASTPRAGGNSPLHF
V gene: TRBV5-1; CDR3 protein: CASSTRDSSYNEQFF
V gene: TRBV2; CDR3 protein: CASSTNTGELFF
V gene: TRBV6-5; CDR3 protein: CASTGLSGANVLTF
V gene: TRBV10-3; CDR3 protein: CAAPRSIAGVIYEQYF
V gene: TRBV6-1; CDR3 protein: CASSEGQGTQPQHF
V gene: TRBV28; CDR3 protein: CASTRGGLADTQYF
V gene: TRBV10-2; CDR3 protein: CASRGGAGVVETQYF
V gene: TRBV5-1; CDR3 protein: CASSTSGGTIYNEQFF
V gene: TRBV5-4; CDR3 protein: CASSLGRANTGELFF
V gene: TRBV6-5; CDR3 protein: CASRRQGGGNQPQHF
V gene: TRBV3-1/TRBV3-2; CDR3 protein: CASSQGYGLHTEAFF
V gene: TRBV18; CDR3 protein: CASSRAGENTEAFF
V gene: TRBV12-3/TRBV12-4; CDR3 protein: CASSLQDSYGYTF
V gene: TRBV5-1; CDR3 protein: CASGKGVQGSTDTQYF
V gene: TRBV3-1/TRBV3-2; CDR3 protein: CASSVQADTQYF
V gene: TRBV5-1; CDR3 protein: CASSLQGAYNSPLHF
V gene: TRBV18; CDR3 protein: CASSPRRGNQPQHF
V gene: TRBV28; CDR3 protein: CASSLKLAGGSYEQYF